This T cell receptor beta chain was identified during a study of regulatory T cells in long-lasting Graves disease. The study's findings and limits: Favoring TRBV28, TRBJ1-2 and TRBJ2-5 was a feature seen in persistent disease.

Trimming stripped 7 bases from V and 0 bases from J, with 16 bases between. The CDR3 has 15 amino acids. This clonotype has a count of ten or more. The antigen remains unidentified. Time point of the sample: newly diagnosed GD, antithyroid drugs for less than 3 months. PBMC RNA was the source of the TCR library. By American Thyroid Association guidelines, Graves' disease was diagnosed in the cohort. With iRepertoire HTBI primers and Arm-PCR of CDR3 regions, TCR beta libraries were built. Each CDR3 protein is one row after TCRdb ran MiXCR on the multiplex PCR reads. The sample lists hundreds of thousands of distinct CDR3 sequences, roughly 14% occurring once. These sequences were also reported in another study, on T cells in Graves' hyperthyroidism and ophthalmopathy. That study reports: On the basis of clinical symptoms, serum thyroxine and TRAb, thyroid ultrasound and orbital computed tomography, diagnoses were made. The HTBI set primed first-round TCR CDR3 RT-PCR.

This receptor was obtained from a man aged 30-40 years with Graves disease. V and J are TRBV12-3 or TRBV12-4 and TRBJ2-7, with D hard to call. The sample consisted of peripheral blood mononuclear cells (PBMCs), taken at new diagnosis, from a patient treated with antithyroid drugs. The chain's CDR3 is CASTLGLAGSYEQYF. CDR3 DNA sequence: TGTGCCAGCACCCTCGGGTTGGCAGGCTCCTACGAGCAGTACTTC.